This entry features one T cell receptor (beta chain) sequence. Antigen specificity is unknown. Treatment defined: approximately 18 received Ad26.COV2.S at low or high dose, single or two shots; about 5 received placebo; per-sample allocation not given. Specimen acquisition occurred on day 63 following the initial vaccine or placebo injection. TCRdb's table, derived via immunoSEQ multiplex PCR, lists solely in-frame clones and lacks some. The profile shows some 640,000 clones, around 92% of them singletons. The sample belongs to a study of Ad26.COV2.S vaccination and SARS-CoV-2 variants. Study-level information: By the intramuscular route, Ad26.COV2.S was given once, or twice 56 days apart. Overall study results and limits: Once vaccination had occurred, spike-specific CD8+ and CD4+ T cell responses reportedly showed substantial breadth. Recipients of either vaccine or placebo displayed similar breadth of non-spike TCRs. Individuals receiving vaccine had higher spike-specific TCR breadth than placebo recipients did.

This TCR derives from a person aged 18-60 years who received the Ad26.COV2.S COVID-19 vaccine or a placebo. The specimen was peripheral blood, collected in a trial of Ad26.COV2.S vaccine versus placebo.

The CDR3 spells CASSPTGGNYGYTF. For the CDR3, the DNA is TGTGCCAGCAGTCCAACAGGGGGTAACTATGGCTACACCTTC. V usage is TRBV6-2 or TRBV6-3 and J usage is TRBJ1-2, with 8 positions matching TRBD1. The germline V gene encodes CDR1 MNHEY and CDR2 SVGEGT. Trimming took 5 bases from V and 1 from J; bases not matched to a gene: 3. The CDR3 consists of 14 residues.